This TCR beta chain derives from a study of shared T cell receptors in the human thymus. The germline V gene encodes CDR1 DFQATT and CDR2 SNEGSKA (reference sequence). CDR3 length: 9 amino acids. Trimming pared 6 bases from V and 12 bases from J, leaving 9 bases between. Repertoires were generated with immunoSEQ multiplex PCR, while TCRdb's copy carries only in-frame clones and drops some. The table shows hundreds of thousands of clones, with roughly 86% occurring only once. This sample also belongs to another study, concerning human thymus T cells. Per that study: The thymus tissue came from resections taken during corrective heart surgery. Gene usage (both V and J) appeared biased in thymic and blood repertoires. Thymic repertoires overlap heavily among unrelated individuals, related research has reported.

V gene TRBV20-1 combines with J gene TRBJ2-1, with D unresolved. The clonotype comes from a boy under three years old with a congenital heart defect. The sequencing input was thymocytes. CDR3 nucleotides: TGCAGTGCAAACCGAGGGCAGTTCTTC. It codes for CSANRGQFF.